The following is a T cell receptor (beta chain) sequence with its context. Its antigen is currently unknown. While unrecorded immune exposures were likely, the donors were nominally healthy when sampled. This entry belongs to a study of cytomegalovirus exposure and HLA in healthy donors. Germline values: CDR1 MGHDK, CDR2 SYGVNS. The CDR3 covers 16 residues. Between the trimmed V and J ends, which lost 1 base and 0 bases, there was a span of 12 bases. PCR was performed using 60 Vbeta and 13 Jbeta primers. Produced via immunoSEQ multiplex PCR; TCRdb's table is partial and in-frame only. The sample lists 150,000 to 250,000 clones; around three quarters were seen once. Study-level results: Some segments of the V type, notably TRBV6-2 and TRBV6-3, were excluded as indistinguishable.

Sequenced input: PBMCs. The rearrangement joins TRBV25-1 to TRBJ2-5, with a possible D match to TRBD1 (5 bases). The clonotype comes from a young woman in good health and CMV-seropositive. The CDR3 sequence: CASSELGRQYQETQYF. The CDR3 nucleotides read TGTGCCAGCAGTGAATTAGGCCGACAGTACCAAGAGACCCAGTACTTC.